This TCR beta chain was identified during a study of PD-L1 blockade in urothelial cancer. About the research overall: Atezolizumab at 1,200 mg intravenously every 3 weeks was started by patients in about 2014. Samples came from 3 weeks, at the second dose, and 6 weeks into treatment. A median of roughly 150,000 T cells was found in the blood samples.

Time point indicated: pretreatment peripheral blood. PCRs each included synthetic TCR analog templates spiked in. The protocol was immunoSEQ multiplex PCR, while the TCRdb copy is restricted to in-frame clones and leaves out a portion. The repertoire consists of roughly 95,000 clones, with around nine tenths occurring once and the leading ten covering about 2%. CDR3 size: 14 residues. Germline loops: CDR1 SGHRS, CDR2 YFSETQ. V lost 3 bases, J lost 6 bases, and 16 bases lay in between. The clonotype was recovered from a man between 60 and 75 years old with urothelial cancer. Specimen: PBMCs, collected around atezolizumab (anti-PD-L1) treatment. The chain uses TRBV5-1 and TRBJ2-7; D possibly corresponds to TRBD2 (5 bases). This CDR3 reads CASSWGDRLTEQYF. The CDR3 DNA follows: TGCGCCAGCAGCTGGGGAGACCGGCTTACCGAGCAGTACTTC. The full variable domain, with the rest looked up from reference TRBV5-1 and TRBJ2-7, is KAGVTQTPRYLIKTRGQQVTLSCSPISGHRSVSWYQQTPGQGLQFLFEYFSETQRNKGNFPGRFSGRQFSNSRSEMNVSTLELGDSALYLCASSWGDRLTEQYFGPGTRLTVT.